Listed below are T cell receptor beta chains from one sample, sequenced in a study of blood T cells in healthy people across ages. One entry per CDR3 protein results from TCRdb running MiXCR on the 5' RACE reads. Of about 780,000 distinct CDR3 sequences listed, about 59% are singletons. Source material: blood. Receptors were obtained from a man aged 25-45 years in good health. CDR3s include the opening cysteine and the closing phenylalanine or tryptophan. Each record gives: V gene, D gene, J gene, clone size, CDR3 DNA, CDR3 protein. D genes are given only for firm matches. Clone size is stated in some rows and not others, as once, few, many or a class when expanded.

>TRBV30|.|TRBJ2-7|.
TGTGCCTGGAGTGTACATTTGACATACGAGCAGTACTTC
CAWSVHLTYEQYF
>TRBV3-1|.|TRBJ2-1|.
TGTGCCAGCAGCCCAGAAGCTCGGGGGCCGGGGCAGTTCTTC
CASSPEARGPGQFF
>TRBV4-3|TRBD2|TRBJ2-1|few
TGCGCCAGCAGCCTTCGGGCGGGGGACAATGAGCAGTTCTTC
CASSLRAGDNEQFF
>TRBV4-3|.|TRBJ1-4|.
TGCGCCAGCAGCCCCGGACGGGGCTATGAAAAACTGTTTTTT
CASSPGRGYEKLFF
>TRBV5-1|.|TRBJ2-6|few
TGCGCCAGCAGCTTGGGTATCAGGGTTGGAGCTTCTGGGGCCAACGTCCTGACTTTC
CASSLGIRVGASGANVLTF
>TRBV7-2|.|TRBJ2-7|few
TGTGCCAGCAGCTTACCAGCAACCTACGAGCAGTACTTC
CASSLPATYEQYF
>TRBV13|.|TRBJ1-5|.
TGTGCCAGCAGCGTCGGACCTCCGGGACAAGGGTCCCCCAATAGCAATCAGCCCCAGCATTTT
CASSVGPPGQGSPNSNQPQHF
>TRBV20-1|TRBD2|TRBJ2-3|.
TGCAGTGCTAGACCCAGACTAGCGGGGGGTTCAGATACGCAGTATTTT
CSARPRLAGGSDTQYF
>TRBV29-1|.|TRBJ2-1|.
TGCAGCGTTGAAGATCGAAGTCGGGCGCAAAGATACTACAATGAGCAGTTCTTC
CSVEDRSRAQRYYNEQFF
>TRBV24-1|TRBD1|TRBJ1-1|many
TGTGCCACCAGTGAGCCCCGACAGGGAGGGAAGGCTTTCTTT
CATSEPRQGGKAFF
>TRBV21-1|.|TRBJ1-2|.
TGTGCCAGCAGTCCTCTTTGGGGTGGCTACACCTTC
CASSPLWGGYTF
>TRBV25-1|.|TRBJ2-6|.
TGTGCCAGCAGCCCAGGGAACTCTGGGGCCAACGTCCAGACTTTC
CASSPGNSGANVQTF
>TRBV6-2/TRBV6-3|.|TRBJ2-5|.
TGTGCCAGCAGGTCACTAGTCGACCCTCAAGAGACCCAGTACTTC
CASRSLVDPQETQYF
>TRBV6-2/TRBV6-3|.|TRBJ2-5|.
TGTGCCAGCCACCCCGACCGGTACCAAGAGACCCAGTACTTC
CASHPDRYQETQYF
>TRBV20-1|.|TRBJ2-5|.
TGCAGTGCTCGGGGGGCCCCAGAGACCCAGTACTTC
CSARGAPETQYF
>TRBV6-2/TRBV6-3|.|TRBJ2-4|.
TGTGCCAGCAGTTACCGGCATCTAGCCAAAAACATTCAGTACTTC
CASSYRHLAKNIQYF
>TRBV27|.|TRBJ1-5|once
TGTGCCAGCAGTTTCTTGGGACGCGATCAGCCCCAGCATTTT
CASSFLGRDQPQHF
>TRBV7-8|TRBD1|TRBJ2-7|few
TGTGCCAGCAGCCCAACGAGACAGGGGTTGGAGTACTTC
CASSPTRQGLEYF
>TRBV9|.|TRBJ2-3|few
TGTGCCAGCAGCTACCAAAACACAGATACGCAGTATTTT
CASSYQNTDTQYF
>TRBV10-2|TRBD1|TRBJ1-2|.
TGCGCCAGCAGAGGGGGCGCATTGGGTGGCTACACCTTC
CASRGGALGGYTF
>TRBV4-3|TRBD2|TRBJ2-1|.
TGCGCCAGCAGCCAAGCCCCAGAGGCGGTAGCGGGGGGTGGTGAGCAGTTCTTC
CASSQAPEAVAGGGEQFF
>TRBV14|.|TRBJ2-3|few
TGTGCCAGCAGCCACCTGTCAGGGCGGACGCGAGATACGCAGTATTTT
CASSHLSGRTRDTQYF
>TRBV5-4|.|TRBJ2-7|once
TGTGCCAGCAGCTACTCCGGGACCCCGTGGGCCGAGCAGTACTTC
CASSYSGTPWAEQYF
>TRBV4-1|TRBD1|TRBJ2-7|few
TGCGCCAGCAGCCAAGCCCCGACAGGGTACGAGCAGTACTTC
CASSQAPTGYEQYF
>TRBV5-1|.|TRBJ1-2|.
TGCGCCAGCAGCTTGGAAGCGATCTCTAACTATGGCTACACCTTC
CASSLEAISNYGYTF
>TRBV7-6|.|TRBJ1-1|few
TGTGCCAGCAGCGTATACATGAACACTGAAGCTTTCTTT
CASSVYMNTEAFF
>TRBV3-1|.|TRBJ1-1|.
TGTGCCAGCAGCCAAGCTGAAATCCGACGGACTGAAGCTTTCTTT
CASSQAEIRRTEAFF
>TRBV6-2/TRBV6-3|TRBD1|TRBJ1-2|.
TGTGTCAGCAGTCGGACAGGGGCAACTAACTATGGCTACACCTTC
CVSSRTGATNYGYTF
>TRBV9|.|TRBJ2-1|.
TGTGCCAGCAGCTCCCGGGACGGTGAGCAGTTCTTC
CASSSRDGEQFF
>TRBV6-6|TRBD1|TRBJ1-2|.
TGTGCCAGCAGCCACGGGACAGATGCTACCTATGGCTACACCTTC
CASSHGTDATYGYTF
>TRBV20-1|.|TRBJ1-5|.
TGCAGTGGAAAGAATAGCAATCAGCCCCAGCATTTT
CSGKNSNQPQHF
>TRBV20-1|.|TRBJ2-1|.
TGCAGTGCTAGAGACAGCCAGGGGACCTACAATGAGCAGTTCTTC
CSARDSQGTYNEQFF
>TRBV30|.|TRBJ2-2|.
TGTGCCTGGAGTGTATTCGGGGAGCTGTTTTTT
CAWSVFGELFF
>TRBV4-2|.|TRBJ1-1|.
TGTGCCAGCAGCCCTACTATACGACCTGAAGCTTTCTTT
CASSPTIRPEAFF
>TRBV7-2|TRBD2|TRBJ2-3|few
TGTGCCAGCAGCTTCCGACTAGCGAGGGACGCAGATACGCAGTATTTT
CASSFRLARDADTQYF
>TRBV15|.|TRBJ1-5|once
TGTGCCACCAGCAGAGATCCGGATCAGCCCCAGCATTTT
CATSRDPDQPQHF